The present T cell receptor (beta chain) was sequenced within a study of CD8 T cells in Susac syndrome (dated by TCRdb to between 2018 and 2020). A note on the overall study: Whether CD8+ T cell activation and differentiation in Susac syndrome was antigen driven was tested using repertoire sequencing.

Comment on this clonotype: The antigen it recognizes is unknown. No base quality values were provided; no much bigger clone lies one nucleotide off.

Peripheral blood CD8+ and CD4+ T cells from healthy donors, Susac syndrome patients and multiple sclerosis patients were profiled using high-throughput TCR beta sequencing. Treatment-naive patients with stable or active relapsing-remitting disease fulfilling revised McDonald criteria were used as multiple sclerosis controls. Bulk CD8+ and CD4+ T cells were purified by magnetic negative isolation, while CD8+ TEMRA cells were enriched using FACS. Blood was collected in EDTA tubes and processed within 24 hours, with PBMCs isolated through density gradient centrifugation. PBMCs intended for TCR sequencing were frozen in liquid nitrogen and were later thawed in a 37 degrees C water bath. The sorted or isolated CD4+, CD8+ and CD8+ TEMRA cells reached a purity of at least 90%. RNA was extracted with the RNeasy kit and 0.5 to 1 ug was reverse transcribed using random hexamers. The immunoSEQ multiplex PCR assay, covering 54 Vbeta and 13 Jbeta segments, was used to amplify TCR beta CDR3 regions. PCR amplification bias was corrected using a synthetic template baseline for primer optimization and computational correction. Under the source paper's analysis protocol: Reads were annotated to V, D and J genes according to IMGT and were analyzed with immunoSEQ Analyzer, with only productive sequences retained. Clonality was calculated as one minus the Shannon entropy normalized by log2 of the number of productive unique sequences. For each patient and control, public and private clones were evaluated among the 100 most prevalent clones. Clones were defined as Susac-specific if absent from the healthy and MS cohorts, from approximately 1,100 published viral clones and from other ImmuneACCESS disease sequences. TCRdb passed the public sequencing reads through fastp at Q25 and MiXCR, retaining productive beta sequences. All rows with the same CDR3 protein become a single entry with the most common DNA and genes. TCRdb's processing, not the authors' own work, is the source of the V and J calls. Present in this sample are roughly 170,000 distinct CDR3 sequences, under 95% of which were seen just once. Of the sample, approximately 0.09% is held by the ten largest clones.

What the authors observed across the whole study: The number of individuals in the TCR sequencing and HLA analysis was acknowledged as relatively small.

CDR1 and CDR2, looked up from the germline V gene, are KGHSH and LQKENI. The trim is 5 bases for V and 3 bases for J, with a gap of 14 bases between the germline ends. CDR3 length: 14 amino acids, cysteine to phenylalanine. Of all the DNA, just the CDR3 is kept, 42 bases in frame from base 1. The rearrangement joined TRBV18 to TRBJ2-7; the D gene is possibly TRBD1 or TRBD2, each agreeing over 5 bases. Material: CD4+ T cells from PBMCs. This clonotype originated in a human donor with multiple sclerosis. The CDR3 here reads CASSEGSVGYEQYF. The DNA sequence reads TGTGCCAGCTCAGAGGGGAGTGTAGGCTACGAGCAGTACTTC.